Included here is one T cell receptor (beta chain) sequence, with context. Time point indicated: after dendritic cell vaccination, including at tumor progression/relapse. The data stem from a study of glioma-infiltrating T cells after dendritic cell vaccination. The method was immunoSEQ multiplex PCR; TCRdb's version includes in-frame clones alone and lacks a portion of them. The repertoire holds around 60,000 clones, about 84% seen once, with about 9% in the top ten. The V end lost 0 bases, the J end lost 2 bases, and 17 bases lay between the germline ends. The germline CDR1 and CDR2 sequences are MGHRA and YSYEKL. The CDR3 is 17 residues long.

This chain joins TRBV4-1 and TRBJ2-7; D is perhaps TRBD1 (5 bases). The sequence was collected from a human donor with glioblastoma. The sequencing here drew on blood, taken after dendritic cell vaccination. The CDR3 protein is CASSQDQSGQIPYEQYF. CDR3 sequence (DNA): TGCGCCAGCAGCCAAGATCAATCAGGGCAAATCCCCTACGAGCAGTACTTC.